The TCR beta chain under discussion was sequenced for a study of blood T cell repertoires in COVID-19. The overall study: COVID-19 samples collected from the United States, Italy and Spain covered acute and convalescent phases. T cells, B-cell-depleted T cells, or PBMCs supplied cDNA or gDNA.

TCRdb keeps only in-frame clones here, not all; method: immunoSEQ multiplex PCR. The sample comprises about 280,000 clones, 65% to 90% of which are singletons, and 13% rests with the top ten. The V end was cut by 0 bases, the J end by 6 bases, with 8 bases between. Germline V gene sequence: CDR1 SQVTM, CDR2 ANQGSEA. The CDR3 covers 12 residues. Material: peripheral blood. V is TRBV29-1 and J is TRBJ1-1, with D possibly TRBD1 on 6 matching bases. The sequence was collected from a human donor in a cohort sampled during active COVID-19. CDR3 bases: TGCAGCGTTGAAGAGGGACATTCTGAAGCTTTCTTT. It codes for CSVEEGHSEAFF.